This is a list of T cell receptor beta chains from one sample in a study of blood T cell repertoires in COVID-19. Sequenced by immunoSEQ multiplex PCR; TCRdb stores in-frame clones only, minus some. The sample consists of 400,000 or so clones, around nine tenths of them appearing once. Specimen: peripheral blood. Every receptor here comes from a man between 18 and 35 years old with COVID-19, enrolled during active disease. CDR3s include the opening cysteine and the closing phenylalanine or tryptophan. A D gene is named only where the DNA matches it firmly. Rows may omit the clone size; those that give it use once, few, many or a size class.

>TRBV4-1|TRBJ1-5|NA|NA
CASSQPGVGQPQHF
TGCGCCAGCAGCCAACCAGGGGTGGGTCAGCCCCAGCATTTT
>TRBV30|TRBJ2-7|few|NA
CALKGSETVTYEQYF
TGTGCCTTGAAAGGGTCTGAGACAGTAACCTACGAGCAGTACTTC
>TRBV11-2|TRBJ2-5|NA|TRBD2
CASSLLAWGAGRQETQYF
TGTGCCAGCAGCTTACTCGCCTGGGGAGCGGGGAGACAAGAGACCCAGTACTTC
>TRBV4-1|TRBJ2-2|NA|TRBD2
CASSQALAGPTGELFF
TGCGCCAGCAGCCAGGCGCTAGCGGGACCCACCGGGGAGCTGTTTTTT
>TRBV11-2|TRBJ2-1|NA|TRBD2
CASSPRGAGGYNEQFF
TGTGCCAGCAGCCCCCGGGGCGCGGGAGGGTACAATGAGCAGTTCTTC
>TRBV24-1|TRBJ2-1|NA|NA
CATSDQTSQQFF
TGTGCCACCAGTGACCAGACTTCTCAGCAGTTCTTC
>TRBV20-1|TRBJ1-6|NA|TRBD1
CSASGPTQGANNSPLHF
TGCAGTGCTAGTGGGCCAACCCAGGGGGCGAATAATTCACCCCTCCACTTT
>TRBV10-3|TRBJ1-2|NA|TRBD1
CAIKTGSGYGYTF
TGTGCCATCAAGACAGGGTCGGGGTATGGCTACACCTTC
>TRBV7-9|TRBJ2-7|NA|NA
CASSLGQSSYEQYF
TGTGCCAGCAGCTTAGGACAGAGCTCCTACGAGCAGTACTTC
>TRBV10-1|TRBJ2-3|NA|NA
CASSERRDTQYF
TGCGCCAGCAGTGAACGGAGAGATACGCAGTATTTT
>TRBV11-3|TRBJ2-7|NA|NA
CASSLAVGSWVEQYF
TGTGCCAGCAGCTTAGCTGTCGGGAGTTGGGTCGAGCAGTACTTC
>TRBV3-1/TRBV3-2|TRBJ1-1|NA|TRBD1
CASSQGQGMGIF
TGTGCCAGCAGCCAAGGACAGGGGATGGGTATCTTT
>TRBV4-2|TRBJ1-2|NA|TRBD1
CASSQIGQANNYGYTF
TGTGCCAGCAGCCAAATCGGACAGGCCAATAACTATGGCTACACCTTC
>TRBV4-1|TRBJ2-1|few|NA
CASSPRADSYNEQFF
TGCGCCAGCAGCCCTCGAGCGGACTCCTACAATGAGCAGTTCTTC
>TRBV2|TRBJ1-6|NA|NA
CATTPSYNSPLHF
TGTGCCACGACTCCCTCCTATAATTCACCCCTCCACTTT
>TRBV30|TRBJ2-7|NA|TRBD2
CAWSLSGSSYEQYF
TGTGCCTGGAGTCTCAGCGGGAGCTCCTACGAGCAGTACTTC
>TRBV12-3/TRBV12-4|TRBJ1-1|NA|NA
CASSLGLEAFF
TGTGCCAGCAGTTTAGGGCTGGAAGCTTTCTTT
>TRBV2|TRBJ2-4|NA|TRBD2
CASSLGLAGGAAKNIQYF
TGTGCCAGCAGCCTAGGACTAGCGGGAGGGGCGGCCAAAAACATTCAGTACTTC
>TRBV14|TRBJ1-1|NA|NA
CASSQREGINTEAFF
TGTGCCAGCAGCCAAAGGGAGGGGATTAACACTGAAGCTTTCTTT
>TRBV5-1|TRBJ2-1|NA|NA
CASSMTMGNEQFF
TGCGCCAGCAGCATGACTATGGGGAATGAGCAGTTCTTC
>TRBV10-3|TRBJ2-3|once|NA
CAINSVARGTQYF
TGTGCCATCAACTCCGTCGCTCGGGGTACGCAGTATTTT
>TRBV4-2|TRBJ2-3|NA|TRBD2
CASSRGTSGPTDTQYF
TGTGCCAGCAGCCGGGGGACTAGCGGACCCACAGATACGCAGTATTTT
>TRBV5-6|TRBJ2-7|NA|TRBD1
CASSVLRGYYEQYF
TGTGCCAGCAGCGTTCTCAGGGGGTATTACGAGCAGTACTTC
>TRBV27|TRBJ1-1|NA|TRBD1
CASSLQGAEAFF
TGTGCCAGCAGTTTACAGGGGGCTGAAGCTTTCTTT
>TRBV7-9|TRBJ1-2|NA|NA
CASSLAAGFYGYTF
TGTGCCAGCAGCTTAGCGGCAGGTTTTTATGGCTACACCTTC
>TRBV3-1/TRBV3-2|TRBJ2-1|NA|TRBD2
CASSLRGLAGLLYNEQFF
TGTGCCAGCAGCCTCAGGGGACTAGCGGGACTTCTCTACAATGAGCAGTTCTTC
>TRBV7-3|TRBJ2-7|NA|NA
CASSLPGFSYEQYF
TGTGCCAGCAGCTTACCGGGGTTCTCCTACGAGCAGTACTTC
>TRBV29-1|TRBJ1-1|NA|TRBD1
CSVKGQLNTEAFF
TGCAGCGTTAAGGGACAGTTGAACACTGAAGCTTTCTTT
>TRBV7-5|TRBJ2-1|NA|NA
CVRAGLAHTRKDEQFF
TGTGTCAGAGCCGGACTAGCGCATACCCGCAAGGATGAGCAGTTCTTC
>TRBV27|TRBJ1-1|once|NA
CASSSSPTGNTEAFF
TGTGCCAGCAGTTCCTCCCCTACAGGCAACACTGAAGCTTTCTTT
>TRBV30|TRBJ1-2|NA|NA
CAWSVGASHGYTF
TGTGCCTGGAGTGTTGGGGCATCTCATGGCTACACCTTC
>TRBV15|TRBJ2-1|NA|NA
CATSIDRSYNEQFF
TGTGCCACCAGCATAGACCGCTCCTACAATGAGCAGTTCTTC
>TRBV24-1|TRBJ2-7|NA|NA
CATSDARDFTYEQYF
TGTGCCACCAGTGATGCGCGGGACTTTACCTACGAGCAGTACTTC
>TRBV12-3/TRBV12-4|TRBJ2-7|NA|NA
CASRRDSRNEQYF
TGTGCCAGCAGGCGGGACTCGCGGAACGAGCAGTACTTC
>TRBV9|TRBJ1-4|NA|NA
CASSQGGHYREKLFF
TGTGCCAGCAGCCAAGGGGGACATTATCGAGAAAAACTGTTTTTT